A selection of T cell receptor beta chains follows, all from one sample in a study of CD8+ T cells in alopecia areata. TCRdb's copy holds only in-frame clones and misses some; the assay was immunoSEQ multiplex PCR. The table has more than 110,000 clones, roughly three fifths seen once. The sequences come from CD4+ T cells sorted from blood, collected at week 0. The receptor source for this set is a human donor with alopecia areata. Each CDR3 is given with its conserved first and last residue. The D gene is left open where the match is weak. The size field is filled for only some rows; it gives once, few, many or a size class.

TRBV25-1	.	.	TRBJ2-7	CASSDIGGSIYEQYF	TGTGCCAGCAGTGATATTGGAGGATCCATTTACGAGCAGTACTTC
TRBV28	TRBD1	few	TRBJ2-2	CASSAQGGYNTGELFF	TGTGCCAGCAGTGCCCAAGGGGGCTACAACACCGGGGAGCTGTTTTTT
TRBV18	.	.	TRBJ2-3	CASSPGQVMSDTQYF	TGTGCCAGCTCACCCGGACAAGTAATGTCGGATACGCAGTATTTT
TRBV29-1	TRBD2	.	TRBJ2-7	CSVVISGVGEQYF	TGCAGCGTAGTAATAAGCGGGGTCGGCGAGCAGTACTTC
TRBV7-8	.	many	TRBJ1-3	CASSLRFGNTIYF	TGTGCCAGCAGCCTCCGGTTCGGAAACACCATATATTTT
TRBV5-1	TRBD1	.	TRBJ1-2	CASSLDRGRDGYTF	TGCGCCAGCAGCCTCGACAGGGGAAGGGATGGCTACACCTTC
TRBV5-1	.	.	TRBJ2-5	CASSVTGRQETQYF	TGCGCCAGCAGCGTTACAGGGAGGCAAGAGACCCAGTACTTC
TRBV7-2	TRBD1	few	TRBJ1-4	CASSPMGQGEKLFF	TGTGCCAGCAGCCCCATGGGACAGGGCGAAAAACTGTTTTTT
TRBV5-1	.	.	TRBJ1-2	CASSFGGSNYGYTF	TGCGCCAGCAGCTTCGGGGGAAGTAACTATGGCTACACCTTC
TRBV25-1	.	.	TRBJ1-3	CASSRGTGNTIYF	TGTGCCAGCAGCCGAGGGACAGGAAACACCATATATTTT
TRBV5-6	TRBD1	.	TRBJ2-7	CASSLVGTGGYEQYF	TGTGCCAGCAGCTTGGTCGGGACAGGGGGCTACGAGCAGTACTTC
TRBV9	TRBD1	.	TRBJ1-1	CASSGGGDRAATEAFF	TGTGCCAGCAGCGGCGGGGGTGACAGGGCGGCCACTGAAGCTTTCTTT
TRBV5-1	.	.	TRBJ1-2	CASSLAESYGYTF	TGCGCCAGCAGCTTGGCAGAAAGCTATGGCTACACCTTC
TRBV11-2	.	.	TRBJ1-1	CASSLGLRDTEAFF	TGTGCCAGCAGCTTAGGCCTACGCGACACTGAAGCTTTCTTT
TRBV7-9	.	.	TRBJ2-5	CASSLGASRETQYF	TGTGCCAGCAGCTTAGGCGCCTCCCGGGAGACCCAGTACTTC
TRBV30	.	.	TRBJ2-3	CAWSVTGTLTQYF	TGTGCCTGGAGTGTAACCGGTACGTTAACGCAGTATTTT
TRBV2	.	.	TRBJ1-6	CASSEKGPQSSYNSPLHF	TGTGCCAGCAGTGAAAAGGGGCCACAGAGCTCCTATAATTCACCCCTCCACTTT
TRBV29-1	.	.	TRBJ1-2	CSVTGLREWGYTF	TGCAGCGTTACAGGGCTCCGGGAGTGGGGCTACACCTTC
TRBV7-9	.	few	TRBJ2-3	CASSLDGRTATQYF	TGTGCCAGCAGCCTAGACGGACGTACTGCTACGCAGTATTTT
TRBV7-9	.	.	TRBJ2-3	CASRAGDTQYF	TGTGCCAGCAGGGCAGGGGATACGCAGTATTTT
TRBV7-9	TRBD1	once	TRBJ2-7	CASSLGQGAYEQYF	TGTGCCAGCAGCTTAGGACAGGGTGCCTACGAGCAGTACTTC
TRBV6-5	.	once	TRBJ2-2	CASSQSAGELFF	TGTGCCAGCAGCCAGTCCGCCGGGGAGCTGTTTTTT
TRBV4-1	TRBD2	.	TRBJ2-3	CASRGTSGTDTQYF	TGCGCCAGCAGGGGGACTAGCGGCACAGATACGCAGTATTTT
TRBV5-4	.	.	TRBJ2-3	CASSLGQGPQGTQYF	TGTGCCAGCAGCTTGGGCCAGGGACCGCAGGGTACGCAGTATTTT
TRBV19	.	.	TRBJ1-2	CASSDTDALPYTF	TGTGCCAGTAGCGACACGGACGCTCTCCCTTACACCTTC
TRBV27	.	.	TRBJ2-7	CASSRWGYEQYF	TGTGCCAGCAGTAGGTGGGGATACGAGCAGTACTTC